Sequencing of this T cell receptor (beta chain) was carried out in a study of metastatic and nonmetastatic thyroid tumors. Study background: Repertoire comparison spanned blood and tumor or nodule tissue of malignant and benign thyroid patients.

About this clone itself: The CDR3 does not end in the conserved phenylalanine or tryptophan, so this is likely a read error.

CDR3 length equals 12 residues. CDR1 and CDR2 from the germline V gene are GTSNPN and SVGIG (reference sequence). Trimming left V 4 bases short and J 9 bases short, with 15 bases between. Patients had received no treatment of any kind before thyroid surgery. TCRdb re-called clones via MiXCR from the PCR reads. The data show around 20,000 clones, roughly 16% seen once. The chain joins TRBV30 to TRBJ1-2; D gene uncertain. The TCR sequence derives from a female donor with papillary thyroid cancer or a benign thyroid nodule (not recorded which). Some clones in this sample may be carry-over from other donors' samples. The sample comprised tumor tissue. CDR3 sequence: CAWTGLKYCYTL. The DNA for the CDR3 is TGTGCCTGGACTGGCCTCAAGTATTGCTACACCCTC.